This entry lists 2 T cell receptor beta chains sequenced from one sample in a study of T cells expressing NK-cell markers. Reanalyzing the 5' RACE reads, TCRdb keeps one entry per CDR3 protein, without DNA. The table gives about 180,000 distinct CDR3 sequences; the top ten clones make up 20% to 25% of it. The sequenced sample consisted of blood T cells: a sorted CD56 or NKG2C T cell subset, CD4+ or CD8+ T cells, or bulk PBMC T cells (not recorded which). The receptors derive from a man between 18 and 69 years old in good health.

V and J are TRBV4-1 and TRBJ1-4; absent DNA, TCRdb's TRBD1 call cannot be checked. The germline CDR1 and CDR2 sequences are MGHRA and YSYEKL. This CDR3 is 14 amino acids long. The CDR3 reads CASSPDRGDEKLFF.

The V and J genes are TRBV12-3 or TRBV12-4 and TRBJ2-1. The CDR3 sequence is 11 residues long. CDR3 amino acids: CASSSSGGQFF.